These 32 T cell receptor beta chains originate from one sample sequenced in a study of blood T cells in healthy people across ages (dated by TCRdb to 2013 to 2016). The library was generated by 5' RACE. The second PCR ran for about 6 to 12 cycles and used a J-beta primer mix along with a sample-barcoded 5' primer. TCRdb redid the processing of the public reads, applying fastp at Q25 and MiXCR, and retained in-frame beta chains. CDR3 protein duplicates are merged, each entry listing the most common genes and DNA. The sample table holds 1,800,000 or so distinct CDR3 sequences, of which about two fifths were seen once. Under 25% of the sample is in the top ten clones. Sequencing used blood. Receptor source: a human donor in good health.

This clonotype turned up a few times. The chain combines TRBV3-1 with TRBJ2-1; D gene unclear. CDR3 length: 15 amino acids. V dropped 4 bases and J dropped 8 bases, with 18 bases sitting between them. Germline values: CDR1 LGHDT, CDR2 YNNKEL (reference sequence). CDR3 loop: CASSPGPGPVHEQFF. DNA of the CDR3: TGTGCCAGCAGCCCCGGACCAGGTCCGGTCCATGAGCAGTTCTTC.

This clonotype has a handful of counts. The chain recombines TRBV20-1 with TRBJ2-7, with D possibly matching TRBD1 (6 bases). Looked up from germline, CDR1 is DFQATT and CDR2 is SNEGSKA (reference sequence). Trimming left V 1 base short and J 2 bases short, with 9 bases between. The CDR3 spans 13 residues. CDR3 bases: TGCAGTGCTAGAGGGGGGCGCCCCTACGAGCAGTACTTC. Protein product: CSARGGRPYEQYF.

In its sample, this clonotype was seen a few times. V and J are TRBV6-6 and TRBJ1-2; possibly TRBD1 for D (6 bases). From germline, CDR1 is MNHNY and CDR2 SVGAGI (reference sequence). The germline V and J ends were trimmed by 7 bases and 1 base, with 10 bases remaining between them. This CDR3 spans 13 amino acids. The CDR3, as DNA: TGTGCCAGCAAGGTACAGGGTAACTATGGCTACACCTTC. It is translated as CASKVQGNYGYTF.

The genes are TRBV6-5 and TRBJ1-2, with TRBD1 matching 12 bases. The CDR3 totals 17 residues. Looked up from germline, CDR1 is MNHEY and CDR2 is SVGAGI. V shed 3 bases and J 5 bases; nucleotides not matched to a gene: 10. Here the CDR3 DNA reads TGTGCCAGCAGTTATTCCTTTCCGGGACAGGGGGCGTATGGCTACACCTTC. It is translated as CASSYSFPGQGAYGYTF.

This chain uses TRBV11-1 with TRBJ1-1; a possible D gene is TRBD1 (5 bases). V lost 5 bases and J 11 bases, leaving 24 bases between the germline ends. This CDR3 spans 15 amino acids. CDR1 SGHAT and CDR2 FQDESV come from the germline V gene (reference sequence). Here the CDR3 DNA reads TGTGCCAGCAGCCCGCTTTGGCAGGGAGTCCCGGGGGCTTTCTTT. This codes for CASSPLWQGVPGAFF.

On this clonotype itself: Germline and junction disagree at one end, which may indicate a read error. V usage is TRBV4-2 and J usage is TRBJ2-3, with D tentatively TRBD2 (5 bases). The CDR3 is 15 amino acids. Germline values: CDR1 LGHNA, CDR2 YNFKEQ. The DNA of the CDR3 is TGTGCCAACAGCCTCGAAGCGGAGAGCACAGATACGCAGTATTTT. Translated: CANSLEAESTDTQYF.

Concerning this clonotype itself: The junction differs from germline at one of its ends, possibly a read error. The V gene is TRBV7-2, the J gene TRBJ2-5, with D hard to call. The V gene's germline CDR1 is SGHTA and CDR2 FQGNSA. This CDR3 region has 14 residues. DNA of the CDR3: TGCGCCAGCAGCTTAGTAAGATTCCAAGAGACCCAGTACTTC. Protein product: CASSLVRFQETQYF.

The count of this clonotype is one. This chain links TRBV20-1 with TRBJ1-4, with D perhaps matching TRBD1 (6 bases). The CDR3 totals 13 residues. Germline loops: CDR1 DFQATT, CDR2 SNEGSKA (reference sequence). Trimming took 3 bases from V and 7 from J, leaving 12 bases between them. The CDR3 region is CSASPGDREKLFF. In DNA form, the CDR3 reads TGCAGTGCTAGTCCAGGGGATCGTGAAAAACTGTTTTTT.

This clonotype was recorded once. CDR3 in DNA: TGTGCCAGCAGTTACGGACAAGGGGGACTCTACGAGCAGTACTTC. Protein: CASSYGQGGLYEQYF. This chain joins TRBV7-9 and TRBJ2-7; either TRBD1 or TRBD2 may fit D (6 bases each). The germline V and J ends were trimmed by 6 bases and 3 bases, with 18 bases remaining between them. Germline CDR1 reads SEHNR; CDR2 reads FQNEAQ (reference sequence). The CDR3 spans 15 residues. Full variable domain (missing parts from reference TRBV7-9 and TRBJ2-7): DTGVSQNPRHKITKRGQNVTFRCDPISEHNRLYWYRQTLGQGPEFLTYFQNEAQLEKSRLLSDRFSAERPKGSFSTLEIQRTEQGDSAMYLCASSYGQGGLYEQYFGPGTRLTVT.

The V and J genes are TRBV10-3 and TRBJ2-3; 7 bases line up with TRBD1. V was pared by 3 bases and J by 3 bases, with 6 bases of the junction left unmatched. Germline V gene sequence: CDR1 ENHRY, CDR2 SYGVKD. The CDR3 loop spans 15 amino acids. In DNA form, the CDR3 reads TGTGCCATCAGTGAAGCAGGGGGTTGGACAGATACGCAGTATTTT. Encoded protein: CAISEAGGWTDTQYF.

For this clonotype: Being one base from a much bigger clone, this may be a read error. The rearrangement links TRBV7-2 to TRBJ1-6; TRBD1 aligns across 10 bases. CDR1 is SGHTA, CDR2 FQGNSA, per germline. The ends lost 0 bases at V and 9 bases at J; junction bases unmatched: 2. CDR3 length: 15 amino acids. In DNA form, the CDR3 reads TGTGCCAGCAGCTTAGCGGGACAGGGGACTTCACCCCTCCACTTT. This gives the protein CASSLAGQGTSPLHF. Using reference TRBV7-2 and TRBJ1-6 for the parts outside the CDR3, the full variable domain is GAGVSQSPSNKVTEKGKDVELRCDPISGHTALYWYRQSLGQGLEFLIYFQGNSAPDKSGLPSDRFSAERTGGSVSTLTIQRTQQEDSAVYLCASSLAGQGTSPLHFGNGTRLTVT.

The CDR3 nucleotides read TGTGCCAGCAAGGGGAGGGCCGGCTCAGATACGCAGTATTTT. This codes for CASKGRAGSDTQYF. This sequence joins TRBV3-1 and TRBJ2-3; 7 positions match TRBD2. Germline V CDR1 and CDR2: LGHDT, YNNKEL (reference sequence). V gave up 7 bases and J gave up 4 bases; unmatched junction bases: 8. This CDR3 comprises 14 residues.

This clonotype has a handful of counts. This chain connects TRBV6-1 to TRBJ2-1; D uncertain. Trimming stripped 5 bases from V and 7 bases from J, with 15 bases between. The CDR3 is 14 amino acids. Germline values: CDR1 MNHNS, CDR2 SASEGT. CDR3 region: CASSPTRSFNEQFF. CDR3 coding DNA: TGTGCCAGCAGTCCCACGAGGTCTTTTAATGAGCAGTTCTTC.

J is TRBJ2-7 and V is TRBV7-2; D unclear. The germline V gene encodes CDR1 SGHTA and CDR2 FQGNSA. The CDR3 runs 13 residues. The V and J ends lost 8 bases and 3 bases respectively, with 14 bases between them. The CDR3 DNA reads as TGTGCCAGCGGCGCTAGAAACGACTACGAGCAGTACTTC. As protein: CASGARNDYEQYF.

This clonotype was detected a few times. The chain employs TRBV9 and TRBJ2-3; 7 nucleotides align to TRBD2. This CDR3 region has 15 residues. Trimming cost V 4 bases and J 0 bases; bases outside gene matches: 5. CDR1 and CDR2 (germline): SGDLS, YYNGEE. This chain's CDR3 is CASSSGGDSTDTQYF. CDR3 coding DNA: TGTGCCAGCAGCTCTGGGGGGGATAGCACAGATACGCAGTATTTT.

CDR3 protein: CATSRDHRAYGYTF. For the CDR3, the DNA is TGTGCCACCAGCAGAGATCACAGGGCTTATGGCTACACCTTC. The chain links TRBV15 to TRBJ1-2, with D possibly matching TRBD1 (6 bases). The length of the CDR3 is 14 residues. V was clipped by 0 bases and J by 5 bases, with 10 bases between them. Germline values: CDR1 LNHNV, CDR2 YYDKDF (reference sequence).

The sample holds many counts of this clonotype. The chain uses TRBV21-1 and TRBJ1-1; TRBD1, the table's D call, was not compared with the DNA. TRBV21-1 is marked as a pseudogene. The CDR3 is 16 amino acids. The CDR3 DNA is TGTGCCAGCAGCAATTGGACAGGGGGCGTTGATACTGAAGCTTTCTTT. Its protein product is CASSNWTGGVDTEAFF.

The CDR3 sequence: CAISEHFPGDDEQYF. The DNA for the CDR3 is TGTGCCATCAGTGAACATTTTCCGGGGGATGACGAGCAGTACTTC. This rearrangement joins TRBV10-3 to TRBJ2-7; D might be TRBD2 (6 bases). The ends were cut back, 3 bases at V and 5 bases at J, with 17 bases in the middle. From germline, CDR1 is ENHRY and CDR2 SYGVKD. The CDR3 runs 15 residues.

This clonotype was counted a few times. This chain links TRBV12-3 or TRBV12-4 with TRBJ2-1; 7 bases fit TRBD1. V shed 6 bases and J 9 bases; nucleotides not matched to a gene: 11. This CDR3 region has 14 residues. CDR3 DNA sequence: TGTGCCAGCAGGGGGGACAGCCAAGGGGGTGAGCAGTTCTTC. As protein: CASRGDSQGGEQFF.

The genes are TRBV14 and TRBJ2-1; D is possibly TRBD2 (6 bases). V dropped 2 bases and J dropped 3 bases, with 11 bases sitting between them. There are 15 residues in the CDR3. CDR1 and CDR2 (germline): SGHDN, FVKESK. The CDR3 DNA reads TGTGCCAGCAGCCAACACGGGGGTTACTACAATGAGCAGTTCTTC. It specifies CASSQHGGYYNEQFF.

The gene calls are TRBV4-3 and TRBJ2-1; weak D call: TRBD1 (6 bases). This CDR3 comprises 14 residues. The V gene's germline CDR1 is LGHNA and CDR2 YSLEER. The V end was cut by 0 bases, the J end by 9 bases, with 12 bases between. This CDR3 is CASSQDTGKGEQFF. The CDR3, as DNA: TGCGCCAGCAGCCAAGACACAGGGAAGGGTGAGCAGTTCTTC.

This clonotype has only a few counts. This clone may be a read error of a much larger clone one base away. The CDR3 DNA reads as TGCAGGGCTAGTAGGGGGGGGAATGAGCAGTTCTTC. Translated: CRASRGGNEQFF. The chain has TRBV20-1 and TRBJ2-1; the D gene is possibly TRBD2 (7 bases). The length of the CDR3 is 12 residues. CDR1 and CDR2 from the germline V gene are DFQATT and SNEGSKA (reference sequence).

The chain employs TRBV27 and TRBJ2-3; TRBD1 or TRBD2 may be the D gene (5 bases each). The germline V gene encodes CDR1 MNHEY and CDR2 SMNVEV (reference sequence). Trimming cost V 4 bases and J 3 bases, with 14 bases left between them. The CDR3 length is 15 residues. The CDR3 region is CASSSPWDHTDTQYF. DNA for the CDR3: TGTGCCAGCAGTTCGCCTTGGGACCATACAGATACGCAGTATTTT.

The chain joins TRBV11-3 to TRBJ2-7, with D perhaps assigned TRBD1 or TRBD2 (5 bases each). The length of the CDR3 is 13 residues. V lost 0 bases and J lost 6, with 9 bases in between. Germline V gene data show CDR1 as SGHNT and CDR2 as YENEEA. The CDR3 DNA reads TGTGCCAGCAGCTTAGATCAGAGGGGCGAGCAGTACTTC. Protein: CASSLDQRGEQYF. The whole variable domain, remainder taken from reference TRBV11-3 and TRBJ2-7, is EAGVVQSPRYKIIEKKQPVAFWCNPISGHNTLYWYLQNLGQGPELLIRYENEEAVDDSQLPKDRFSAERLKGVDSTLKIQPAELGDSAVYLCASSLDQRGEQYFGPGTRLTVT.

V gene TRBV12-3 or TRBV12-4 combines with J gene TRBJ2-7; 9 bases map to TRBD1. Trimming cost V 3 bases and J 4 bases; bases outside gene matches: 16. The CDR3 consists of 18 residues. CDR3 in DNA: TGTGCCAGCAGTTTCATCCCCTCCCTTGACAGGGGGAATTACGAGCAGTACTTC. Protein: CASSFIPSLDRGNYEQYF.

This clonotype turned up a few times. This chain connects TRBV20-1 to TRBJ2-3; possibly TRBD1 or TRBD2 for D (6 bases each). Germline assignment: CDR1 DFQATT and CDR2 SNEGSKA (reference sequence). Trimming cost V 1 base and J 1 base, with 15 bases left between them. The CDR3 runs to 16 residues. The CDR3 nucleotides read TGCAGTGCTAGAGGGTGGGGGGCGGTTCGCACAGATACGCAGTATTTT. Its protein product is CSARGWGAVRTDTQYF.

This clonotype has just a few counts. The rearrangement uses TRBV27 and TRBJ2-5; D unclear. V was cut by 0 bases and J by 6 bases, with 8 bases left in between. Germline V gene lookup returns CDR1 MNHEY and CDR2 SMNVEV (reference sequence). The CDR3 has 13 amino acids. For the CDR3, the DNA is TGTGCCAGCAGTTTATCGATTCTGAAGACCCAGTACTTC. Its translation: CASSLSILKTQYF.

This clonotype has more than one count but fewer than ten. The chain has TRBV20-1 and TRBJ1-2; D uncertain. CDR1 is DFQATT, CDR2 SNEGSKA, per germline (reference sequence). The CDR3 has 14 residues. Trimming left V 3 bases short and J 2 bases short, with 13 bases between. The CDR3 DNA reads TGCAGTGCTAGCGGCCGAAACGACAACTATGGCTACACCTTC. Its protein is CSASGRNDNYGYTF.

V and J are TRBV6-1 and TRBJ1-5; 8 positions agree with TRBD1. Germline loops: CDR1 MNHNS, CDR2 SASEGT. J lost 3 bases, V lost 8 bases, and 3 bases had no gene match. This CDR3 is built from 13 residues. This chain's CDR3 is CASVGQVNQPQHF. The CDR3 DNA reads TGTGCCAGCGTGGGACAGGTCAATCAGCCCCAGCATTTT.

Regarding this clonotype: The junction departs from germline at one end; a sequencing error may be responsible. This chain uses TRBV28 with TRBJ2-7, with 9 positions matching TRBD1. The V gene's germline CDR1 is MDHEN and CDR2 SYDVKM. The CDR3 covers 14 residues. CDR3 bases: TGTGCCGGCAGACCCGGGACAGGGCGCTACGAGCAGTACTTC. Amino acid sequence: CAGRPGTGRYEQYF.

This sequence joins TRBV7-3 and TRBJ2-7; 9 bases agree with TRBD2. V dropped 3 bases and J dropped 2; count of bases not matched to a gene: 2. Looked up from germline, CDR1 is SGHTA and CDR2 is FQGTGA. This CDR3 has 14 residues. DNA of the CDR3: TGTGCCAGCAGCTTCGCGGGGGGGACCTACGAGCAGTACTTC. Amino acid sequence: CASSFAGGTYEQYF.

The V and J genes are TRBV6-2 or TRBV6-3 and TRBJ2-4; D is uncertain. Germline V gene lookup returns CDR1 MNHEY and CDR2 SVGEGT. This CDR3 has 13 residues. V dropped 4 bases and J dropped 9 bases, with 13 bases sitting between them. DNA of the CDR3: TGTGCCAGCAGTTCCCCCGGTGACCCCATTCAGTACTTC. Translated, it gives CASSSPGDPIQYF.